Listed below are T cell receptor beta chains from one sample, sequenced in a study of cytomegalovirus exposure and HLA in healthy donors. The data were produced by immunoSEQ multiplex PCR, yet TCRdb's version contains in-frame clones alone and is incomplete. The repertoire holds 90,000 to 120,000 clones, with approximately 74% as singletons. Source material: PBMCs. All receptors derive from a woman in her thirties or forties in good health and CMV-seropositive. Both conserved end residues are trimmed from each CDR3. Rows give clone size only sometimes, using once, few, many, or a class for an expanded clone.

V	size	CDR3
TRBV7-3	-	ASSSDRVTEAF
TRBV19	-	ASAGRLGSGANVLT
TRBV5-4	few	ASSLGTEYMNTEAF
TRBV6-5	few	ASSPGQLETQY
TRBV4-1	few	ASSFTQGVSQPQH
TRBV10-3	-	AISKEDTGTEAF
TRBV6-1	-	ASSEASTAKSGAF
TRBV7-9	-	ASSPDSKNIQY
TRBV4-3	-	ASSQEASRGNEQF
TRBV5-6	-	ASSIVFHLAKNIQY
TRBV4-3	-	ASSQDRGDYSTDTQY
TRBV19	-	ASSTDSSGANVLT
TRBV5-1	few	ASSLADRGHRNEQF
TRBV6-5	-	ASSYTRNEQF
TRBV5-1	-	ASSLEQHSGANVLT
TRBV6-1	-	ATSRAYDSYEQY
TRBV5-1	-	ASSLPVIGVGTDTQY
TRBV5-1	-	ASSTGTSGGANTGELF
TRBV5-6	-	ASSRTKTYEQY
TRBV10-2	few	ASLTTFGTLTYEQY
TRBV6-5	-	ASRRDRGHNSPLH
TRBV6-5	few	ASTPLTGESPEAF
TRBV6-5	-	AGTGPYEQY
TRBV5-1	-	ASSLVLGEGTQY
TRBV18	-	ASSPPSGRGYEQY
TRBV29-1	-	SVDAGGKDGYT
TRBV2	few	ASSAGSGTQPQH
TRBV2	-	ASLGTGSEKLF
TRBV6-5	-	ASSPTSGQHTEAF
TRBV4-2	few	ASSQEGSHGAVNTEAF
TRBV29-1	-	SVEGQMNTEAF
TRBV30	few	AWRGIRDRLD
TRBV7-6	-	ASSLLAGYGEQY
TRBV9	-	ASSTGLSPYEQY
TRBV4-1	-	ASSQELSRLLF
TRBV25-1	few	ASSDGGQGARANYGYT
TRBV10-1	once	ASSESGRGNTEAF
TRBV4-3	-	ASSQDGGNSRYGYT
TRBV7-9	-	ASSPVAGAF
TRBV6-1	-	ASSEASGTGSPLH
TRBV2	-	ASSEALWRSTDTQY
TRBV5-8	-	ASSLREESPLH
TRBV29-1	few	SVEGREYEQY